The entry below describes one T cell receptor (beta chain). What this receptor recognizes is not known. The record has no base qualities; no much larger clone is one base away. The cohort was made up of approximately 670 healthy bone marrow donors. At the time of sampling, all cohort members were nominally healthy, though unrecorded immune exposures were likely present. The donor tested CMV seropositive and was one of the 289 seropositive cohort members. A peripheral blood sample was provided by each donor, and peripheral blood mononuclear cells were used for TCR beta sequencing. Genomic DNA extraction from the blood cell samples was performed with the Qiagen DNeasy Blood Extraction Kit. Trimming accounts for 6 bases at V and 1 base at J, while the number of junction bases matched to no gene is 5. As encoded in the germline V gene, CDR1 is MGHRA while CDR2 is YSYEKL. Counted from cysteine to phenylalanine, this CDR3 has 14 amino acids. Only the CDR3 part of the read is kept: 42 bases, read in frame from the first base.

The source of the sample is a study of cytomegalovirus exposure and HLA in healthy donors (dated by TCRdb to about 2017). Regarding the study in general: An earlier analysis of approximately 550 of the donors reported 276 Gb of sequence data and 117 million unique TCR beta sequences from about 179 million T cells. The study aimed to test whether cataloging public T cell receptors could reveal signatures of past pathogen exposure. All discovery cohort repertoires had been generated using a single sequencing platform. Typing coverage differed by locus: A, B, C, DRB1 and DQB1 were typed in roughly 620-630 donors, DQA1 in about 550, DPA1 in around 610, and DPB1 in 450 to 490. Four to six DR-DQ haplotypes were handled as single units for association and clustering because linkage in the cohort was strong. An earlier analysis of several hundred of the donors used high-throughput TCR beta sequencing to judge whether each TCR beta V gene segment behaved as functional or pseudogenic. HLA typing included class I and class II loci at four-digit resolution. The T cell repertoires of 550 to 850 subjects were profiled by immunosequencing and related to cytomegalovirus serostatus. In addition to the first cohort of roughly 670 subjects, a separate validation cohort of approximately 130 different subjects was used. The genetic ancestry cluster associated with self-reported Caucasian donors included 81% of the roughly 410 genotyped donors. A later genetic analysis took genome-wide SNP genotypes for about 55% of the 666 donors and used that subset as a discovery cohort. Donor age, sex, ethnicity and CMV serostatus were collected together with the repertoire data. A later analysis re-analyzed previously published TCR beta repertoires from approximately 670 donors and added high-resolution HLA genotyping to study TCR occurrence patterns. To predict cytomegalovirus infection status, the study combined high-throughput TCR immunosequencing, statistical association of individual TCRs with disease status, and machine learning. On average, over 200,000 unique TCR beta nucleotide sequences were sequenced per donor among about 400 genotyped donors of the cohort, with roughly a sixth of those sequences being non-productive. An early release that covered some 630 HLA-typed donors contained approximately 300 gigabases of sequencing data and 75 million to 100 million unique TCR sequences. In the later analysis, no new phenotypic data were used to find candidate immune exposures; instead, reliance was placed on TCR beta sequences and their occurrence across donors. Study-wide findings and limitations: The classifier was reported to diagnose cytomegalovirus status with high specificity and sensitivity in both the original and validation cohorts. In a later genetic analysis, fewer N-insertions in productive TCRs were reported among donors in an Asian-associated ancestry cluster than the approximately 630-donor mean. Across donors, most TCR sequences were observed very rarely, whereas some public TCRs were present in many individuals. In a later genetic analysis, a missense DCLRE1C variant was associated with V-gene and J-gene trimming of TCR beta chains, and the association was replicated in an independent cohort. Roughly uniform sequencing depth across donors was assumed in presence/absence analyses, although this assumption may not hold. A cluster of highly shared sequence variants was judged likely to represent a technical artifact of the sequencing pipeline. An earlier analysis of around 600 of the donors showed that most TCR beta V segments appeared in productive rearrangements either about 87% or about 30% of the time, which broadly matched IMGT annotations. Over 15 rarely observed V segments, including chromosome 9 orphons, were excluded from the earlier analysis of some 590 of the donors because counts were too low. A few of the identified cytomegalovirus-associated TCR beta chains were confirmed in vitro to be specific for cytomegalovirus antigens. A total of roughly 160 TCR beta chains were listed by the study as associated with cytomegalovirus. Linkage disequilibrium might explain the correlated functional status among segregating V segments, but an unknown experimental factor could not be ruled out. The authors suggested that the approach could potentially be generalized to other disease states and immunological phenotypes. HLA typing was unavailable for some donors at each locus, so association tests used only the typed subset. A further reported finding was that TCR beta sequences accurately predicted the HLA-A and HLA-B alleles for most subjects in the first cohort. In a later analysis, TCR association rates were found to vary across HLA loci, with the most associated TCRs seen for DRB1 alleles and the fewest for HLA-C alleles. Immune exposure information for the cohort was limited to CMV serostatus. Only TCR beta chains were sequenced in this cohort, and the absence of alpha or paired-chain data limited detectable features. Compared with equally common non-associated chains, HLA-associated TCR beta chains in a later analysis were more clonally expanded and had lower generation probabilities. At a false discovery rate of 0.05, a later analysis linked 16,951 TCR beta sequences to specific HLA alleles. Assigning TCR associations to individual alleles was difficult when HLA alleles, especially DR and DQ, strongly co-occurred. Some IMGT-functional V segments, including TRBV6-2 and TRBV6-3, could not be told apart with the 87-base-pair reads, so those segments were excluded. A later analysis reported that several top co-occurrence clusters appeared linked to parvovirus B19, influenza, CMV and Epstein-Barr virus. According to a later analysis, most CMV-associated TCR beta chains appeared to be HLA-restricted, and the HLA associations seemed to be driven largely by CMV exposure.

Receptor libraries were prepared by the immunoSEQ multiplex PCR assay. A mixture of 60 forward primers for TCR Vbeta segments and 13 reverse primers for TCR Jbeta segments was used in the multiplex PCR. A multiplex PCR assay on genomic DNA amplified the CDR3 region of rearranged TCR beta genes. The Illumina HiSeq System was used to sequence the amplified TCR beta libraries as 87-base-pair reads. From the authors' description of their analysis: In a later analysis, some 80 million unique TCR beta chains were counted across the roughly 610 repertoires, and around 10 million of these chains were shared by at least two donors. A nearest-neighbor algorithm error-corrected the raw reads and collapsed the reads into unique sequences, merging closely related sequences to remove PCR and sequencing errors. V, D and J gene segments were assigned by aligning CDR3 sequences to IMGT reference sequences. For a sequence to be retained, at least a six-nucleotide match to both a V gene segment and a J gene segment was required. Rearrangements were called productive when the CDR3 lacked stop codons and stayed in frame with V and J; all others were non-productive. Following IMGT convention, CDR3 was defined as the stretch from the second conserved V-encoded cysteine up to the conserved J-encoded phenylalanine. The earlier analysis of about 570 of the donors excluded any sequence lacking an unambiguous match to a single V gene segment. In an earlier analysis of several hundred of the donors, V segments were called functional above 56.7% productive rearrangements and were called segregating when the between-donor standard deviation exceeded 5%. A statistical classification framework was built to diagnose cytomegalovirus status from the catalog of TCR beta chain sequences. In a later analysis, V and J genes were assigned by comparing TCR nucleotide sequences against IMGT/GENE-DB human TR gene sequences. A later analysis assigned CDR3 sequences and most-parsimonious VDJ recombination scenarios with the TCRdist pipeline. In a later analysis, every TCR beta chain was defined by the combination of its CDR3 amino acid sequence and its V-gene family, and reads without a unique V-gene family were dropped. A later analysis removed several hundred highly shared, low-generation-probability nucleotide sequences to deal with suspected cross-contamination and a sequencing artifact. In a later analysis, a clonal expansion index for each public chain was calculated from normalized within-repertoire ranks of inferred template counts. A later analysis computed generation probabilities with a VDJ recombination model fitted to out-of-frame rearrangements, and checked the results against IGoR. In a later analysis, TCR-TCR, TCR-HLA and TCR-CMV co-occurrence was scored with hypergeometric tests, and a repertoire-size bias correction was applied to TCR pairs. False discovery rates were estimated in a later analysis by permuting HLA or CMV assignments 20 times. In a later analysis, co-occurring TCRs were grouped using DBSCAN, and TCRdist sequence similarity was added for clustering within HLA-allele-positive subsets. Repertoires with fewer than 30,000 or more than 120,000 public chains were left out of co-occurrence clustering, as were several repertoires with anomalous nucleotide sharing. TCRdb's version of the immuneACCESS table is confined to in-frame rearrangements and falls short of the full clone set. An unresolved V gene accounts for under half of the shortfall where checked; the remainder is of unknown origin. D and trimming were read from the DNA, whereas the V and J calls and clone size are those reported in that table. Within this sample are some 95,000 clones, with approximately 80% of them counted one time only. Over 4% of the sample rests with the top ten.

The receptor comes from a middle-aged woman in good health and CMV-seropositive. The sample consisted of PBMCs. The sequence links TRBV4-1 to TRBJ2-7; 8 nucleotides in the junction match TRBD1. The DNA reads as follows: TGCGCCAGCAGGCTAGGACAGGGTTCCTACGAGCAGTACTTC. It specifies CASRLGQGSYEQYF.